The text below deals with one T cell receptor (beta chain). The antigen remains unidentified. The data were taken from a study of T cell responses to AZD1222 COVID-19 vaccine. General observations from the study: Sampling that yielded the repertoires occurred only after the peak T cell response. As reported, nearly half of all spike-specific TCRs target variant regions that are unmutated. Vaccination with two AZD1222 doses was followed by a rise in Spike-specific TCR breadth and depth.

Profiled with immunoSEQ multiplex PCR; TCRdb holds only in-frame clones, not every one. The data show some 74,000 clones, 70% to 90% seen once. Sequenced material: peripheral blood, taken 28 days after the second AZD1222 dose. The sequence came from an adult who received the AZD1222 COVID-19 vaccine.

The DNA of the CDR3 is TGTGCCAGCGGGGGGACTTCCCGCACTGAAGCTTTCTTT. Translation: CASGGTSRTEAFF. This chain joins TRBV2 and TRBJ1-1, with a possible D match to TRBD1 (5 bases). Germline V CDR1 and CDR2: SNHLY, FYNNEI. CDR3 length: 13 residues. Between the trimmed V and J ends, which lost 8 bases and 4 bases, there was a span of 14 bases.